The rows below give T cell receptor beta chains drawn from one sample of a study of OX40 agonist ivuxolimab in advanced cancers. TCRdb's copy holds only in-frame clones and misses some; the assay was immunoSEQ multiplex PCR. This table has 30,000 to 45,000 clones, less than 85% appearing once. Specimen: CD4+ or CD8+ T cells sorted from blood, collected in a trial of the OX40 agonist ivuxolimab. The receptor source for this set is an adult with an advanced solid tumor such as melanoma, head and neck, liver or kidney cancer. Each CDR3 is given with its conserved first and last residue. A D gene is named only where the DNA matches it firmly. The size of a clone is reported for some rows only, either as once, few or many, or as a class for expanded clones.

clone size: NA; J gene: TRBJ1-3; V gene: TRBV2; D gene: NA; CDR3 protein: CASSTRNTIYF; CDR3 DNA: TGTGCCAGCAGTACTAGAAACACCATATATTTT
clone size: NA; J gene: TRBJ1-3; V gene: TRBV11-2; D gene: NA; CDR3 protein: CASSLGPRAIRNTIYF; CDR3 DNA: TGTGCCAGCAGCTTAGGCCCGAGGGCCATCCGAAACACCATATATTTT
clone size: NA; J gene: TRBJ2-7; V gene: TRBV2; D gene: NA; CDR3 protein: CASSERGSSYEQYF; CDR3 DNA: TGTGCCAGCAGTGAGCGGGGTTCTAGCTACGAGCAGTACTTC
clone size: NA; J gene: TRBJ1-2; V gene: TRBV5-1; D gene: NA; CDR3 protein: CASSLGGRGISGYTF; CDR3 DNA: TGCGCCAGCAGCTTGGGAGGCAGGGGTATTAGTGGCTACACCTTC
clone size: few; J gene: TRBJ2-7; V gene: TRBV5-1; D gene: NA; CDR3 protein: CASSLDRYEQYF; CDR3 DNA: TGCGCCAGCAGCTTGGACAGGTACGAGCAGTACTTC
clone size: NA; J gene: TRBJ1-1; V gene: TRBV6-5; D gene: NA; CDR3 protein: CASSSRRGLTEAFF; CDR3 DNA: TGTGCCAGCAGTTCGCGCAGGGGATTAACTGAAGCTTTCTTT
clone size: once; J gene: TRBJ1-2; V gene: TRBV30; D gene: NA; CDR3 protein: CAGLAGGGYGYTF; CDR3 DNA: TGTGCCGGTCTGGCTGGGGGAGGCTATGGCTACACCTTC
clone size: NA; J gene: TRBJ1-2; V gene: TRBV30; D gene: NA; CDR3 protein: CAWGDMYYGYTF; CDR3 DNA: TGTGCCTGGGGCGACATGTACTATGGCTACACCTTC
clone size: NA; J gene: TRBJ1-1; V gene: TRBV4-3; D gene: TRBD1; CDR3 protein: CASSQRYRGQGHTEAFF; CDR3 DNA: TGCGCCAGCAGCCAGCGATACCGGGGACAGGGGCACACTGAAGCTTTCTTT
clone size: NA; J gene: TRBJ2-3; V gene: TRBV7-2; D gene: TRBD2; CDR3 protein: CASSFSGGGVSDTQYF; CDR3 DNA: TGTGCCAGCAGCTTCTCGGGCGGGGGGGTGTCAGATACGCAGTATTTT
clone size: NA; J gene: TRBJ2-5; V gene: TRBV5-4; D gene: TRBD2; CDR3 protein: CASSFTGTSVQTQYF; CDR3 DNA: TGTGCCAGCAGCTTCACCGGGACTAGCGTACAGACCCAGTACTTC
clone size: NA; J gene: TRBJ2-6; V gene: TRBV7-3; D gene: NA; CDR3 protein: CASSLRAGTGANVLTF; CDR3 DNA: TGTGCCAGCAGCTTACGAGCAGGAACTGGGGCCAACGTCCTGACTTTC
clone size: NA; J gene: TRBJ2-1; V gene: TRBV7-9; D gene: TRBD2; CDR3 protein: CASSLGSAGGRHNEQFF; CDR3 DNA: TGTGCCAGCAGCTTAGGAAGCGCGGGGGGGCGCCACAATGAGCAGTTCTTC
clone size: NA; J gene: TRBJ1-4; V gene: TRBV5-8; D gene: NA; CDR3 protein: CASSQDRFNEKLFF; CDR3 DNA: TGTGCCAGCAGCCAGGACAGATTTAATGAAAAACTGTTTTTT
clone size: NA; J gene: TRBJ2-2; V gene: TRBV5-1; D gene: TRBD1; CDR3 protein: CASSSSLGQIGELFF; CDR3 DNA: TGCGCCAGCAGCTCCTCCCTGGGACAGATCGGGGAGCTGTTTTTT
clone size: NA; J gene: TRBJ2-5; V gene: TRBV7-7; D gene: TRBD1; CDR3 protein: CASSPSTGGETQYF; CDR3 DNA: TGTGCTAGCAGCCCTAGCACAGGGGGAGAGACCCAGTACTTC
clone size: NA; J gene: TRBJ1-5; V gene: TRBV6-6; D gene: NA; CDR3 protein: CASSYSTAEGPQHF; CDR3 DNA: TGTGCCAGCAGTTACTCGACGGCGGAGGGGCCCCAGCATTTT
clone size: NA; J gene: TRBJ2-7; V gene: TRBV25-1; D gene: NA; CDR3 protein: CASRDSGTYEQYF; CDR3 DNA: TGTGCCAGCAGGGACTCAGGGACCTACGAGCAGTACTTC
clone size: NA; J gene: TRBJ1-1; V gene: TRBV12-5; D gene: NA; CDR3 protein: CASGLVQGRARTEAFF; CDR3 DNA: TGTGCTAGTGGTTTGGTACAGGGAAGGGCGAGGACTGAAGCTTTCTTT
clone size: NA; J gene: TRBJ1-1; V gene: TRBV6-6; D gene: NA; CDR3 protein: CASSYSQGRAFF; CDR3 DNA: TGTGCCAGCAGTTACTCCCAGGGGAGAGCTTTCTTT
clone size: NA; J gene: TRBJ2-5; V gene: TRBV7-2; D gene: NA; CDR3 protein: CASSLALDRSQGQYF; CDR3 DNA: TGTGCCAGCAGCTTAGCCCTTGACAGGAGTCAAGGGCAGTACTTC
clone size: NA; J gene: TRBJ2-5; V gene: TRBV18; D gene: NA; CDR3 protein: CASSRNGGVETQYF; CDR3 DNA: TGTGCCAGCTCCCGTAATGGGGGTGTTGAGACCCAGTACTTC
clone size: few; J gene: TRBJ2-1; V gene: TRBV27; D gene: NA; CDR3 protein: CASSFRGGNYNEQFF; CDR3 DNA: TGTGCCAGCAGTTTCCGCGGGGGCAACTACAATGAGCAGTTCTTC
clone size: once; J gene: TRBJ1-1; V gene: TRBV5-1; D gene: NA; CDR3 protein: CASSFQVGNTEAFF; CDR3 DNA: TGCGCCAGCAGCTTCCAGGTCGGGAACACTGAAGCTTTCTTT
clone size: few; J gene: TRBJ1-2; V gene: TRBV9; D gene: NA; CDR3 protein: CASSVGLDYGYTF; CDR3 DNA: TGTGCCAGCAGCGTAGGGTTGGACTATGGCTACACCTTC
clone size: once; J gene: TRBJ1-1; V gene: TRBV7-7; D gene: TRBD1; CDR3 protein: CASSPRQGTEAFF; CDR3 DNA: TGTGCTAGCAGCCCGCGACAGGGTACTGAAGCTTTCTTT
clone size: NA; J gene: TRBJ2-3; V gene: TRBV5-4; D gene: NA; CDR3 protein: CASSLQGGSTDTQYF; CDR3 DNA: TGTGCCAGCAGCTTGCAAGGGGGGAGCACAGATACGCAGTATTTT
clone size: NA; J gene: TRBJ1-6; V gene: TRBV5-6; D gene: NA; CDR3 protein: CASSFRAANSPLHF; CDR3 DNA: TGTGCCAGCAGCTTCCGGGCCGCAAATTCACCCCTCCACTTT
clone size: NA; J gene: TRBJ2-5; V gene: TRBV13; D gene: TRBD2; CDR3 protein: CASRGPRGLAGVGFGETQYF; CDR3 DNA: TGTGCCAGCAGAGGACCCAGGGGTCTAGCGGGGGTGGGATTCGGAGAGACCCAGTACTTC
clone size: NA; J gene: TRBJ2-1; V gene: TRBV19; D gene: TRBD1; CDR3 protein: CASKWRQGVYNEQFF; CDR3 DNA: TGTGCCAGTAAATGGAGACAGGGGGTCTACAATGAGCAGTTCTTC
clone size: NA; J gene: TRBJ1-4; V gene: TRBV19; D gene: NA; CDR3 protein: CASSIRFGEKLFF; CDR3 DNA: TGTGCCAGTAGTATCAGGTTTGGTGAAAAACTGTTTTTT
clone size: NA; J gene: TRBJ1-2; V gene: TRBV10-1; D gene: TRBD1; CDR3 protein: CASRADRTNYGYTF; CDR3 DNA: TGCGCCAGCAGGGCGGACAGGACTAACTATGGCTACACCTTC
clone size: few; J gene: TRBJ1-2; V gene: TRBV4-1; D gene: NA; CDR3 protein: CASSQVFTGGSYGYTF; CDR3 DNA: TGCGCCAGCAGCCAGGTTTTTACAGGAGGGTCCTATGGCTACACCTTC
clone size: NA; J gene: TRBJ2-3; V gene: TRBV5-1; D gene: NA; CDR3 protein: CASSLGGVSTDTQYF; CDR3 DNA: TGCGCCAGCAGCTTGGGAGGAGTTAGCACAGATACGCAGTATTTT
clone size: medium-sized; J gene: TRBJ2-7; V gene: TRBV5-1; D gene: TRBD1; CDR3 protein: CASSSTQTGHEQYF; CDR3 DNA: TGCGCCAGCAGCTCCACACAGACAGGGCACGAGCAGTACTTC
clone size: NA; J gene: TRBJ2-5; V gene: TRBV7-2; D gene: TRBD1; CDR3 protein: CASLGTGELETQYF; CDR3 DNA: TGTGCCAGCTTAGGGACAGGGGAATTGGAGACCCAGTACTTC
clone size: NA; J gene: TRBJ1-6; V gene: TRBV12-2; D gene: NA; CDR3 protein: CASRLTGDARNSPLHF; CDR3 DNA: TGTGCAAGTCGCCTGACAGGGGATGCCCGAAATTCACCCCTCCACTTT
clone size: few; J gene: TRBJ1-1; V gene: TRBV25-1; D gene: NA; CDR3 protein: CASSAGQMNTEAFF; CDR3 DNA: TGTGCCAGCAGTGCCGGACAGATGAACACTGAAGCTTTCTTT
clone size: NA; J gene: TRBJ2-1; V gene: TRBV18; D gene: NA; CDR3 protein: CASSSHNEQFF; CDR3 DNA: TGTGCCAGCTCATCCCACAATGAGCAGTTCTTC
clone size: NA; J gene: TRBJ2-5; V gene: TRBV5-6; D gene: NA; CDR3 protein: CASSLKGRETQYF; CDR3 DNA: TGTGCCAGCAGCTTGAAAGGACGGGAGACCCAGTACTTC
clone size: once; J gene: TRBJ2-1; V gene: TRBV18; D gene: NA; CDR3 protein: CASSPDRTYNEQFF; CDR3 DNA: TGTGCCAGCTCACCTGATAGGACTTACAATGAGCAGTTCTTC